These T cell receptor beta chains were read from a single sample in a study of CD8+ T cells in alopecia areata. The method was immunoSEQ multiplex PCR; TCRdb's version includes in-frame clones alone and lacks a portion of them. Among 200,000 or so clones listed, more than 30% were seen once. Source: CD4+ T cells sorted from blood, taken around week 34, from a patient treated with tofacitinib. These receptors were collected from a human donor with alopecia areata. Both conserved end residues are part of each CDR3.

v_call	cdr3_aa
TRBV27	CASNSRLAYEQYF
TRBV6-1	CASSDRAVHTGELFF
TRBV18	CASSNTAFGYEQYF
TRBV18	CASSPDWGGNQPQHF
TRBV9	CASSVASRETQYF
TRBV5-1	CASSLELLAGNEQFF
TRBV7-2	CASSPTNEKLFF
TRBV30	CACSGQGVNIQYF
TRBV7-9	CASSPPGTPPRVGVQYF
TRBV5-1	CASSVTVMNTEAFF
TRBV6-6	CASSYPPEYNEQFF
TRBV7-9	CASSLGTGGVNYGYTF
TRBV11-2	CASSPGAGGSLYNEQFF
TRBV30	CAWSVRELSEQYF
TRBV5-1	CASSFQDREDGYTF
TRBV6-5	CASNLTSGSIDEQYF
TRBV7-9	CASSLYGAQNIQYF
TRBV30	CAWSRDRGTYGYTF
TRBV6-1	CASSEVGGVMIKSPLHF
TRBV10-2	CASSERERQPQHF
TRBV18	CASSQGRGSNHEQYF
TRBV4-1	CASSPKGHETDTQYF
TRBV15	CATSPAGGSYNEQFF
TRBV6-1	CASSVSQEIGYTF
TRBV19	CASSRQGQAGNGYTF
TRBV6-5	CASSHNPGQGHF
TRBV6-5	CASSYFGAGTGYGYTF
TRBV11-3	CASSIGEGFEQFF
TRBV30	CAWRTGSEKLFF
TRBV4-1	CASSQDPHMGTTFRDYGYTF
TRBV11-2	CASSFRRSGGYGYTF
TRBV5-1	CASSRNFDQPQHF
TRBV9	CASSREQKGQPQHF
TRBV5-4	CASSSGQGAKTDTQYF
TRBV27	CASSSYQGVLAKNIQYF
TRBV27	CASRAAPVPYEQYF
TRBV7-2	CASSLAVQGSGYTF
TRBV5-1	CASSRLGSSGSTNEQFF
TRBV10-1	CATSRTGNYEQYF
TRBV19	CASTEPGLKGSGANVLTF
TRBV19	CASSNGQGASDTQYF
TRBV30	CAWSVRENTEAFF
TRBV19	CASSAPRGSQFF
TRBV7-9	CAVVGNFGYTF
TRBV29-1	CSVMQGTDTQYF
TRBV28	CAILSMAAGSYGYTF
TRBV6-5	CASSYTGNSPLHF
TRBV30	CAWSVAGGNIEQYF